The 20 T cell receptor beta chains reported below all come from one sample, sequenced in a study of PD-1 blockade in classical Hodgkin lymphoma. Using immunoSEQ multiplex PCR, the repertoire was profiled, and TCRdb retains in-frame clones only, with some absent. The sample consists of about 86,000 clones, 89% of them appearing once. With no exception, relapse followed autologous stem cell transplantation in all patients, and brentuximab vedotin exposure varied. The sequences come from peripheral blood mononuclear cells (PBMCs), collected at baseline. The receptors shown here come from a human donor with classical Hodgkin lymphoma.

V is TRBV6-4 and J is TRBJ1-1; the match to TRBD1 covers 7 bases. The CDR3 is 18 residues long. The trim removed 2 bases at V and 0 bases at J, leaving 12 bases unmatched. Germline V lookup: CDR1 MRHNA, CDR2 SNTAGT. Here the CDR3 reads CASSDPWKATGLNTEAFF. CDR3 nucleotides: TGTGCCAGCAGTGACCCTTGGAAAGCGACAGGGTTGAACACTGAAGCTTTCTTT.

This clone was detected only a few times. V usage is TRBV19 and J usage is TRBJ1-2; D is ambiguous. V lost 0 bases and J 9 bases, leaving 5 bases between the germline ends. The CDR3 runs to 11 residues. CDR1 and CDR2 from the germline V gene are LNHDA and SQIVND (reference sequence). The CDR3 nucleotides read TGTGCCAGTAGTATAGAATGGAGCTACACCTTC. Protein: CASSIEWSYTF.

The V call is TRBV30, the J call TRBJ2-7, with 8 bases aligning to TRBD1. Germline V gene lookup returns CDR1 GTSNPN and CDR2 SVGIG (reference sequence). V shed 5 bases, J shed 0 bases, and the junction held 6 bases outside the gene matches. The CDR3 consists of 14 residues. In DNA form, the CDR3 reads TGTGCCTGGCTCGGACAGGGAATCTCCTACGAGCAGTACTTC. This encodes CAWLGQGISYEQYF.

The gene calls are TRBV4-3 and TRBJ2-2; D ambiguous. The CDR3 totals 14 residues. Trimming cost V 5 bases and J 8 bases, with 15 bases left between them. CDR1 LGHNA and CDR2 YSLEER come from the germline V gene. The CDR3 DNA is TGCGCCAGCAGCGACCGTCTACGGGCGGGGGAGCTGTTTTTT. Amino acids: CASSDRLRAGELFF.

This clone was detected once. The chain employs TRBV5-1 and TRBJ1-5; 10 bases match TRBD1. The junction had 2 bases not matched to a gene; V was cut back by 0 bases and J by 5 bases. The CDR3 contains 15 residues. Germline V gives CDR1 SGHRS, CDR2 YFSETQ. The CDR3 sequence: CASSLGTGGYQPQHF. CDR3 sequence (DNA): TGCGCCAGCAGCTTGGGGACAGGGGGATATCAGCCCCAGCATTTT. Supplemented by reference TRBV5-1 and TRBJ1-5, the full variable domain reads KAGVTQTPRYLIKTRGQQVTLSCSPISGHRSVSWYQQTPGQGLQFLFEYFSETQRNKGNFPGRFSGRQFSNSRSEMNVSTLELGDSALYLCASSLGTGGYQPQHFGDGTRLSIL.

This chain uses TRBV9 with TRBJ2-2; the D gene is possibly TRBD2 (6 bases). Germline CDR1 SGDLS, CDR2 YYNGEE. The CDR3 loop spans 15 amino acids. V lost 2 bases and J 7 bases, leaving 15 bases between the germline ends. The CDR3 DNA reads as TGTGCCAGCAGCGTTAACCCGGGAGATGGCGGGGAGCTGTTTTTT. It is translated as CASSVNPGDGGELFF.

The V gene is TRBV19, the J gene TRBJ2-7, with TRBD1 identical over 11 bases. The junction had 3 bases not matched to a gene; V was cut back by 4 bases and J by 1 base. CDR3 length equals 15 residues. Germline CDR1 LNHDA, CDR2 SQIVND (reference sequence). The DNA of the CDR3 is TGTGCCAGTAGTACCGGGACAGGGGGTTCCTACGAGCAGTACTTC. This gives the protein CASSTGTGGSYEQYF.

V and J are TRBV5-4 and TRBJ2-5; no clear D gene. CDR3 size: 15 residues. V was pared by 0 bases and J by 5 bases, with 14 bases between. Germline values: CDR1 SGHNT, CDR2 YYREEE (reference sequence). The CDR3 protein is CASSLGSGRSETQYF. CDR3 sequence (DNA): TGTGCCAGCAGCTTGGGATCCGGCCGGTCGGAGACCCAGTACTTC.

CDR3 sequence reads: CASNPGGNYNEQFF. The CDR3 bases are TGTGCCAGCAACCCCGGGGGAAACTACAATGAGCAGTTCTTC. J is TRBJ2-1 and V is TRBV27, with a tentative D call TRBD2 (6 bases). Trimming removed 7 bases at V and 3 bases at J, with 13 bases between. CDR1 is MNHEY, CDR2 SMNVEV, per germline (reference sequence). CDR3 length: 14 residues.

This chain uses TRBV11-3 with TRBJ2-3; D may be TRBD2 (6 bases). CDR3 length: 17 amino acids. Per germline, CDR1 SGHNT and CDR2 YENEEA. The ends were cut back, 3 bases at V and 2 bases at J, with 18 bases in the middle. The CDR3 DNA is TGTGCCAGCAGCTTGGGGACCAGTGGAGGGTCCACAGATACGCAGTATTTT. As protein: CASSLGTSGGSTDTQYF.

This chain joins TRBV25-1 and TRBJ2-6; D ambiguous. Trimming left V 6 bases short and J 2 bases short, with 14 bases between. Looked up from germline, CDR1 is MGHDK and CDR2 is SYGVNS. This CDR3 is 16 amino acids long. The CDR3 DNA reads TGTGCCAGCAGAGTGAACCCGCCCCCTGGGGCCAACGTCCTGACTTTC. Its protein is CASRVNPPPGANVLTF.

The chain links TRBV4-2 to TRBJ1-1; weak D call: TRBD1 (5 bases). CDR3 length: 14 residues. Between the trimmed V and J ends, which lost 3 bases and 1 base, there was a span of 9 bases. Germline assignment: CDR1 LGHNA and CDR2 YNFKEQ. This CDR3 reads CASSHDSKNTEAFF. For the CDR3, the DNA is TGTGCCAGCAGCCATGACAGTAAGAACACTGAAGCTTTCTTT.

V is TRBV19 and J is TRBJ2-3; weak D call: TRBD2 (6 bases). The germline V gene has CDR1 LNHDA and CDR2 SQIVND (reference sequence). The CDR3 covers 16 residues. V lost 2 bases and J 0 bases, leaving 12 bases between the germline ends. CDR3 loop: CASSIRGRTSTDTQYF. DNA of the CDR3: TGTGCCAGTAGTATACGGGGGAGAACTAGCACAGATACGCAGTATTTT.

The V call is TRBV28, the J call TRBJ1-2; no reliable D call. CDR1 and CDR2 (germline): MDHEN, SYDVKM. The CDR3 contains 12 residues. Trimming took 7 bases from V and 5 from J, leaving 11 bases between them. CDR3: CASTAGLYGYTF. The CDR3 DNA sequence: TGTGCCAGCACGGCTGGATTGTATGGCTACACCTTC.

This CDR3 is CASSGILAGEQFF. For the CDR3, the DNA is TGTGCCAGCAGTGGGATACTAGCGGGTGAGCAGTTCTTC. This rearrangement joins TRBV25-1 to TRBJ2-1; TRBD2 matches at 9 bases. Trimming took 4 bases from V and 9 from J; bases not matched to a gene: 4. The CDR3 extends over 13 amino acids. Germline V gives CDR1 MGHDK, CDR2 SYGVNS.

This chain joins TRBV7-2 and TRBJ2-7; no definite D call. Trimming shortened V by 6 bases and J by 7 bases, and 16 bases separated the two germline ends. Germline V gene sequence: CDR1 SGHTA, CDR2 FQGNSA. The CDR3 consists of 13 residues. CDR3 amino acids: CASSFSAPPEQYF. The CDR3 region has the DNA TGTGCCAGCAGTTTTTCCGCCCCCCCGGAGCAGTACTTC.

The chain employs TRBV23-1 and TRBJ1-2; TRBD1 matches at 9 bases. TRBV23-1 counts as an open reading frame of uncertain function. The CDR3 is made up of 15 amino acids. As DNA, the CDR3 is TGCGGGGCAATCCGGGACAGGGTGGAAATCTATGGCTACACCTTC. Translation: CGAIRDRVEIYGYTF.

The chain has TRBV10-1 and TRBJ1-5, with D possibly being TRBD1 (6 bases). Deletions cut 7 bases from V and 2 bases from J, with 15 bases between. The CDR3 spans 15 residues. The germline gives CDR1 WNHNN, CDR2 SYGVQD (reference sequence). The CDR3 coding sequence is TGCGCCAGCAAGTACAGAGGGGGGGGCAATCAGCCCCAGCATTTT. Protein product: CASKYRGGGNQPQHF.

CDR3 protein: CASGEDRVEQYF. CDR3 bases: TGCGCCAGCGGCGAGGACAGGGTCGAGCAGTACTTC. The chain combines TRBV10-2 with TRBJ2-7; 8 bases agree with TRBD1. Germline CDR1 and CDR2: WSHSY and SAAADI. V shed 8 bases and J 6 bases; nucleotides not matched to a gene: 6. CDR3 length: 12 amino acids.

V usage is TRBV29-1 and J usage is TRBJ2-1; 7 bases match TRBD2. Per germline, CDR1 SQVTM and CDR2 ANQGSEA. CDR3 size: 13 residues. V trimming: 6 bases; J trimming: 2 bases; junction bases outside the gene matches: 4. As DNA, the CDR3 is TGCAGCGTCCCCACTAGCGCCTACAATGAGCAGTTCTTC. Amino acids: CSVPTSAYNEQFF.